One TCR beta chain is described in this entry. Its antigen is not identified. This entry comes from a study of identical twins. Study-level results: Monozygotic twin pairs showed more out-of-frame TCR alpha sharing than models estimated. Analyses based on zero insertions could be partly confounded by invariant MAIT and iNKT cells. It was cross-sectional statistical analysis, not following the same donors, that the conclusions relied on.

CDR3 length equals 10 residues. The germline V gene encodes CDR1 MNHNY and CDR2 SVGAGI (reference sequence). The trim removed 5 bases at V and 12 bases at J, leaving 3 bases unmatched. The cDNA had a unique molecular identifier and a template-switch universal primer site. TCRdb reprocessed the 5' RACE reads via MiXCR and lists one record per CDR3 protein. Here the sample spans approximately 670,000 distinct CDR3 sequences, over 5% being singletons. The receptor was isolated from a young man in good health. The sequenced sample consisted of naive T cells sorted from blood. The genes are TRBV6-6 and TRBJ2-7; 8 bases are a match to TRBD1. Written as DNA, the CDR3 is TGTGCCAGCAGTCGACAGGGGCTGTACTTC. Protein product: CASSRQGLYF.